A selection of T cell receptor beta chains follows, all from one sample in a study of response to subunit inactivated influenza vaccine. From the RT-PCR reads, TCRdb called clonotypes with MiXCR, one entry per CDR3 protein. The sample includes about 540,000 distinct CDR3 sequences, approximately 20% of them seen just once. These records were also assigned to another study, of T cells expressing NK-cell markers.

The sample consisted of CD4+ T cells sorted from PBMCs, taken less than 13 days after vaccination. The receptors shown here come from a man aged 50-60 years who received an inactivated influenza vaccine. The CDR3 runs from the conserved cysteine through the conserved F or W. A D gene is named only where the DNA matches it firmly. Not every row has a clone size; where given, it reads once, few, many or a size class.

TRBV20-1	TRBJ1-6	few	.	TGCAGTGCTAGAGATCACAATAATTCACCCCTCCACTTT	CSARDHNNSPLHF
TRBV12-3/TRBV12-4	TRBJ1-4	.	.	TGTGCCACCAGGGCTGGGGGCGAGGAAAAACTGTTTTTT	CATRAGGEEKLFF
TRBV11-2	TRBJ2-2	few	.	TGTGCCAGCAGGCATCCCGGACAGAACACCGGGGAGCTGTTTTTT	CASRHPGQNTGELFF
TRBV18	TRBJ2-7	few	.	TGTGCCAGCTCATCGTACAGCGACGAGCAGTACTTC	CASSSYSDEQYF
TRBV7-9	TRBJ2-3	.	.	TGTGCCGGCCATAGCGGAGGGGGTGGCACAGATACGCAGTATTTT	CAGHSGGGGTDTQYF
TRBV5-1	TRBJ1-4	many	.	TGCGCCAGCAGCTTTGAGGGAAATGAAAAACTGTTTTTT	CASSFEGNEKLFF
TRBV5-1	TRBJ2-7	.	.	TGCGCCAGCAGCTTGAACCAGGGGCGGTACGAGCAGTACTTC	CASSLNQGRYEQYF
TRBV15	TRBJ2-4	.	.	TGTGCCACCAGCAGATCCCGGGACACTCAAAACATTCAGTACTTC	CATSRSRDTQNIQYF
TRBV30	TRBJ2-7	many	TRBD1	TGTGCCTCCCAGGGGGATTACGAGCAGTACTTC	CASQGDYEQYF
TRBV18	TRBJ2-4	.	.	TGTGCCAGCTCACCTAGCGTCGGAAACATTCAGTACTTC	CASSPSVGNIQYF
TRBV20-1	TRBJ2-7	few	TRBD1	TGCAGTGCTAGACGGGACAGATACGAGCAGTACTTC	CSARRDRYEQYF
TRBV20-1	TRBJ2-1	.	.	TGCAGCATAACGGGGGTGATCAGCAATGAGCAGTTCTTC	CSITGVISNEQFF
TRBV12-3/TRBV12-4	TRBJ1-5	few	.	TGTGCCAGCAGTTTCATCGGGACGGTTGGTTCTCAGCCCCAGCATTTT	CASSFIGTVGSQPQHF
TRBV9	TRBJ2-2	.	.	TGTGCCAGCAGCGTGTCGTCGCGGGAGCTGTTTTTT	CASSVSSRELFF
TRBV27	TRBJ2-3	.	.	TGTGCCAGCAGTGCCCACCGGCTAGGGCAGGGAGATACGCAGTATTTT	CASSAHRLGQGDTQYF
TRBV12-2	TRBJ2-7	few	.	TGTGCAAGTCGCTTAACGTCATTAGCGGGGGTGCTGGGGGAGCAGTACTTC	CASRLTSLAGVLGEQYF
TRBV7-9	TRBJ2-5	.	.	TGTGCCAGCAGCTCCCGCACTAGTACCGAGACCCAGTACTTC	CASSSRTSTETQYF
TRBV30	TRBJ2-5	many	.	TGTGCCTGGAGTAGACAGCAAGAGACCCAGTACTTC	CAWSRQQETQYF
TRBV7-2	TRBJ2-2	.	.	TGTGCCAGCAGCTTACGGCGGACCCTGAACACCGGGGAGCTGTTTTTT	CASSLRRTLNTGELFF
TRBV6-2/TRBV6-3	TRBJ1-2	many	.	TGTGCCAGCAGCCAGACACCTACTTCTAACTATGGCTACACCTTC	CASSQTPTSNYGYTF
TRBV3-1	TRBJ2-1	.	.	TGTGCCAGCAGCCAAGATCTGGGGCCCCTGCTGAAGCAGTTCTTC	CASSQDLGPLLKQFF
TRBV2	TRBJ1-5	.	.	TGTGCCAGCACAGGGGCCGGAGGGGCTGGTAGCAATCAGCCCCAGCATTTT	CASTGAGGAGSNQPQHF
TRBV7-2	TRBJ2-1	.	.	TGTGCCAGCAGCCCCACTTCCGGGACGACTAATGAGCAGTTCTTC	CASSPTSGTTNEQFF
TRBV2	TRBJ2-2	.	.	TGTGCCAGCAGTAAAATGGGGGGGGCAACTATCACCGGGGAGCTGTTTTTT	CASSKMGGATITGELFF
TRBV10-3	TRBJ2-5	few	.	TGTGCCATCAGTGAATCGACAGCTGGGGAGACCCAGTACTTC	CAISESTAGETQYF
TRBV10-3	TRBJ1-2	few	.	TGTGCCATCAGTGAGACACATAGCTACACCTTC	CAISETHSYTF
TRBV5-1	TRBJ1-2	.	.	TGCGCCAGCAGCTCCCAGACGGAATATGGCTACACCTTC	CASSSQTEYGYTF
TRBV5-1	TRBJ1-1	.	.	TGCGCCGGAAAATTAGACCCGAACACTGAAGCTTTCTTT	CAGKLDPNTEAFF
TRBV5-5	TRBJ1-4	few	.	TGTGCCAGCAGCTTGCCGGGGGGGAATGAAAAACTGTTTTTT	CASSLPGGNEKLFF
TRBV15	TRBJ2-2	few	.	TGTGCCACCGAGGACAGACCGAACACCGGGGAGCTGTTTTTT	CATEDRPNTGELFF
TRBV20-1	TRBJ2-3	few	TRBD2	TGCAGTGCTAGAGAGGGACTAGCGACAGATACGCAGTATTTT	CSAREGLATDTQYF
TRBV30	TRBJ1-1	.	TRBD1	TGTGCCGGGAGCAAACGACAGGGGAACACTGAAGCTTTCTTT	CAGSKRQGNTEAFF